Here is one T cell receptor beta chain with its context. The antigen remains undetermined. The source of the sample is a study of T cell responses to AZD1222 COVID-19 vaccine. Across the whole study: Recipients boosted at about 4 weeks or about 12 weeks are pooled. Study-level results: Clonal diversity may have been underestimated, and the donors were mostly white British, with more females than males.

V was pared by 6 bases and J by 6 bases, with 5 bases of the junction left unmatched. The CDR3 contains 13 residues. Germline assignment: CDR1 WNHNN and CDR2 SYGVQD (reference sequence). Sequencing used immunoSEQ multiplex PCR; TCRdb keeps in-frame clones, though not all of them. The sample contains about 150,000 clones, about 93% of which appear only once. The receptor comes from an adult in good health. V and J are TRBV10-1 and TRBJ1-5; the match to TRBD1 covers 7 bases. Source: peripheral blood, taken on day 0 of AZD1222 vaccination. The CDR3, as DNA: TGCGCCAGCAGCTACGACAGGGCTCAGCCCCAGCATTTT. Amino acid sequence: CASSYDRAQPQHF.